The 12 T cell receptor beta chains below were found in one sample sequenced in a study of T cell responses to AZD1222 COVID-19 vaccine. The repertoire was sequenced with immunoSEQ multiplex PCR; TCRdb's copy has only in-frame clones and lacks some. The data show some 90,000 clones, about 88% seen once. The specimen was peripheral blood, collected on day 0 of AZD1222 vaccination. The receptors derive from an adult in good health.

The chain links TRBV4-1 to TRBJ2-3; D call uncertain. CDR1 and CDR2 from the germline V gene are MGHRA and YSYEKL. This CDR3 region has 16 residues. Trimming removed 0 bases at V and 0 bases at J, with 10 bases between. CDR3 amino acids: CASSQDLRRSTDTQYF. As DNA, the CDR3 is TGCGCCAGCAGCCAAGATCTGCGCAGAAGCACAGATACGCAGTATTTT.

CDR3 in amino acids: CAWSGTGSNQPQHF. The CDR3 nucleotides read TGTGCCTGGAGTGGGACAGGGAGCAATCAGCCCCAGCATTTT. The rearrangement uses TRBV30 and TRBJ1-5, with 8 bases that match TRBD1. The J segment lost 1 base and the V segment lost 1 base, leaving 0 bases of the junction unmatched. This CDR3 comprises 14 residues. Germline CDR1 is GTSNPN and CDR2 is SVGIG (reference sequence).

The chain uses TRBV19 and TRBJ1-1, with D tentatively TRBD1 (6 bases). The CDR3 totals 11 residues. The V and J ends lost 3 bases and 12 bases respectively, with 11 bases between them. Per germline, CDR1 LNHDA and CDR2 SQIVND (reference sequence). CDR3 region: CASSMGGASFF. The CDR3 region has the DNA TGTGCCAGTAGTATGGGGGGCGCTTCTTTCTTT.

This clone was observed a few times. J is TRBJ2-3 and V is TRBV19, with D perhaps matching TRBD2 (6 bases). The ends were cut back, 1 base at V and 1 base at J, with 6 bases in the middle. This CDR3 spans 14 amino acids. Germline-derived CDR1 and CDR2 are LNHDA and SQIVND (reference sequence). In DNA form, the CDR3 reads TGTGCCAGTAGTATAGCGGGGGGCACAGATACGCAGTATTTT. Amino acids: CASSIAGGTDTQYF.

The chain has TRBV7-3 and TRBJ1-1; weak D call: TRBD1 (6 bases). The CDR3 extends over 14 amino acids. Trimming cost V 1 base and J 4 bases, with 10 bases left between them. Germline V gives CDR1 SGHTA, CDR2 FQGTGA. The CDR3 coding sequence is TGTGCCAGCAGCTTAATAGGGGGGGCCACTGAAGCTTTCTTT. Residues: CASSLIGGATEAFF.

The chain joins TRBV19 to TRBJ2-3; no clear D gene. The CDR3 is 12 residues long. Germline CDR1 LNHDA, CDR2 SQIVND (reference sequence). V was pared by 6 bases and J by 2 bases, with 6 bases between. CDR3 residues: CASRPDTDTQYF. The CDR3 coding sequence is TGTGCCAGTAGGCCAGACACAGATACGCAGTATTTT. Filled out from reference TRBV19 and TRBJ2-3, the complete variable domain reads DGGITQSPKYLFRKEGQNVTLSCEQNLNHDAMYWYRQDPGQGLRLIYYSQIVNDFQKGDIAEGYSVSREKKESFPLTVTSAQKNPTAFYLCASRPDTDTQYFGPGTRLTVL.

The chain recombines TRBV6-1 with TRBJ2-1, with 7 bases aligning to TRBD2. Per germline, CDR1 MNHNS and CDR2 SASEGT. There are 16 residues in the CDR3. Trimming at V came to 0 bases and at J to 8 bases, leaving 10 bases not matched to a gene. The CDR3 nucleotides read TGTGCCAGCAGTGAAGCCCGGTACGGGGGGTCCGATGAGCAGTTCTTC. It encodes CASSEARYGGSDEQFF.

In nucleotides, the CDR3 is TGTGCCAGCAACAGGGTCACTGAAGCTTTCTTT. Its translation is CASNRVTEAFF. The chain joins TRBV5-8 to TRBJ1-1, with TRBD1 as a possible D gene (6 bases). The CDR3 sequence is 11 residues long. Germline CDR1 is SGHTS and CDR2 is YDEGEE. V lost 6 bases to trimming and J lost 4 bases, with 7 bases between them.

This chain links TRBV4-1 with TRBJ1-1; tentative D call: TRBD1 (5 bases). Germline CDR1 is MGHRA and CDR2 is YSYEKL. The CDR3 spans 16 residues. Trimming pared 4 bases from V and 4 bases from J, leaving 19 bases between. Here the CDR3 DNA reads TGCGCCAGCAGCCCCACCGCGACAGTATTGGGCACTGAAGCTTTCTTT. It translates to CASSPTATVLGTEAFF.

The chain has TRBV18 and TRBJ1-2; a weak D match, TRBD1 (5 bases). V was cut by 6 bases and J by 4 bases, with 18 bases left in between. Germline V CDR1 and CDR2: KGHSH, LQKENI. This CDR3 spans 15 amino acids. The CDR3 sequence: CASSPTVPSRYGYTF. For the CDR3, the DNA is TGTGCCAGCTCCCCGACAGTTCCCAGCCGCTATGGCTACACCTTC.

This chain links TRBV19 with TRBJ1-1; D may be TRBD1 (5 bases). V shed 5 bases and J shed 8 bases, with 9 bases lying between them. CDR1 is LNHDA and CDR2 is SQIVND in the germline V gene (reference sequence). The CDR3 sequence is 11 residues long. The CDR3 reads CASSPGGEAFF. CDR3 in DNA: TGTGCCAGTAGTCCCGGGGGGGAAGCTTTCTTT.

The rearrangement joins TRBV19 to TRBJ1-2, with unresolved D. The ends were cut back, 1 base at V and 7 bases at J, with 7 bases in the middle. This CDR3 is built from 12 residues. Per germline, CDR1 LNHDA and CDR2 SQIVND (reference sequence). CDR3 in DNA: TGTGCCAGTAGTATAGGGGCGCGTGGCTACACCTTC. Residues: CASSIGARGYTF.